Below, 32 T cell receptor beta chains from the same sample are listed, as sequenced in a study of blood T cell repertoires in COVID-19. Generated by immunoSEQ multiplex PCR, the TCRdb table keeps only in-frame clones and is missing some. This table has about 65,000 clones, 90% to 95% appearing once. Sequencing used peripheral blood. The receptor set was obtained from an older man with active COVID-19.

This chain uses TRBV7-8 with TRBJ1-1, with D perhaps TRBD1 (6 bases). CDR1 and CDR2 (germline): SGHVS, FQNEAQ. This CDR3 is 12 amino acids long. Trimming removed 5 bases from V and 11 bases from J, with 15 bases in between. CDR3 residues: CASSPGTFEAFF. In DNA form, the CDR3 reads TGTGCCAGCAGCCCGGGGACATTTGAGGCTTTCTTT.

This clone was observed a single time. The rearrangement links TRBV13 to TRBJ1-2; the D is unclear. V lost 5 bases, J lost 1 base, and 14 bases lay in between. Germline loops: CDR1 PRHDT, CDR2 FYEKMQ (reference sequence). The CDR3 has 15 residues. The DNA of the CDR3 is TGTGCCAGCAGCCCCGTTTCCTTTTTTAACTATGGCTACACCTTC. Translating it yields CASSPVSFFNYGYTF.

This clone appeared once. In nucleotides, the CDR3 is TGTGCCAGCAGTTCTGGCGGCACCATATATTTT. Translation: CASSSGGTIYF. This chain joins TRBV6-5 and TRBJ1-3; unclear D gene. V lost 4 bases to trimming and J lost 9 bases, with 7 bases between them. The CDR3 contains 11 residues. CDR1 and CDR2 from the germline V gene are MNHEY and SVGAGI.

The chain combines TRBV7-9 with TRBJ2-1; D is possibly TRBD1 (7 bases). Germline assignment: CDR1 SEHNR and CDR2 FQNEAQ (reference sequence). V lost 5 bases and J 5 bases, leaving 25 bases between the germline ends. The CDR3 is 18 residues long. The CDR3 protein is CASSPLTGEERQNNEQFF. The CDR3 coding sequence is TGTGCCAGCAGCCCTCTTACAGGGGAGGAGAGGCAGAACAATGAGCAGTTCTTC.

The genes are TRBV7-6 and TRBJ2-3; 8 nucleotides match TRBD2. The V gene's germline CDR1 is SGHVS and CDR2 FNYEAQ. J was trimmed by 0 bases and V by 5 bases; bases with no gene match: 4. This CDR3 spans 15 amino acids. Here the CDR3 reads CASSRGGDSTDTQYF. In nucleotides, the CDR3 is TGTGCCAGCAGCCGGGGGGGCGATAGCACAGATACGCAGTATTTT.

The V and J genes are TRBV2 and TRBJ2-6; unclear D gene. The germline V gene has CDR1 SNHLY and CDR2 FYNNEI. V was clipped by 6 bases and J by 0 bases, with 3 bases between them. CDR3 size: 13 residues. The CDR3 sequence is CASSSSGANVLTF. CDR3 coding DNA: TGTGCCAGCAGCAGCTCTGGGGCCAACGTCCTGACTTTC.

This sequence joins TRBV10-2 and TRBJ2-1; D call uncertain. V was shortened by 2 bases and J by 4 bases, with 9 bases between the two germline ends. This CDR3 is built from 14 residues. From germline, CDR1 is WSHSY and CDR2 SAAADI. DNA of the CDR3: TGCGCCAGCAGTGAGATCCCGACTTACAATGAGCAGTTCTTC. As protein: CASSEIPTYNEQFF.

The chain employs TRBV6-5 and TRBJ1-1; TRBD1 might be the D (6 bases). Germline V gene data show CDR1 as MNHEY and CDR2 as SVGAGI. The CDR3 consists of 15 residues. Trimming took off 7 bases at V and 3 bases at J, with 18 bases between the two ends. CDR3 coding DNA: TGTGCCAGCACCCGAGGTTGGACAGATTACACTGAAGCTTTCTTT. Protein sequence: CASTRGWTDYTEAFF.

The J gene is TRBJ1-4, the V gene TRBV7-9; no reliable D call. Looked up from germline, CDR1 is SEHNR and CDR2 is FQNEAQ (reference sequence). The CDR3 runs 13 residues. The V gene lost 1 base and the J gene lost 7 bases, with 7 bases spanning the gap. The CDR3 loop is CASSLDSGEKLFF. CDR3 bases: TGTGCCAGCAGCTTAGATTCAGGTGAAAAACTGTTTTTT.

The chain recombines TRBV7-9 with TRBJ2-7; 13 bases are shared with TRBD2. V dropped 3 bases and J dropped 1; count of bases not matched to a gene: 3. The CDR3 spans 16 residues. Germline V gene sequence: CDR1 SEHNR, CDR2 FQNEAQ (reference sequence). The CDR3 loop reads CASSLGLAGLSYEQYF. In nucleotides, the CDR3 is TGTGCCAGCAGCTTGGGACTAGCGGGGCTTTCCTACGAGCAGTACTTC.

The chain recombines TRBV2 with TRBJ2-6; a possible D gene is TRBD1 (5 bases). The CDR3 totals 19 residues. Trimming removed 3 bases from V and 1 base from J, with 19 bases in between. The germline V gene has CDR1 SNHLY and CDR2 FYNNEI. The CDR3 loop is CASSDLGRQGRSGANVLTF. Here the CDR3 DNA reads TGTGCCAGCAGTGATTTAGGCCGGCAGGGAAGATCTGGGGCCAACGTCCTGACTTTC.

The chain couples TRBV18 to TRBJ1-5, with TRBD1 identical over 9 bases. The germline V gene encodes CDR1 KGHSH and CDR2 LQKENI. This CDR3 has 16 residues. The V and J ends lost 5 bases and 5 bases, in that order; junction bases with no gene match: 10. CDR3 sequence (DNA): TGTGCCAGCTCATCCCGGGACAGGGAAGGCGATCAGCCCCAGCATTTT. Its translation: CASSSRDREGDQPQHF.

The V call is TRBV7-9, the J call TRBJ2-1; the D is unclear. Germline CDR1 is SEHNR and CDR2 is FQNEAQ (reference sequence). V was cut by 1 base and J by 9 bases, with 13 bases left in between. The CDR3 is 14 amino acids. DNA of the CDR3: TGTGCCAGCAGCTTAGGATCACAGAATGGTGAGCAGTTCTTC. It encodes CASSLGSQNGEQFF.

The CDR3 protein is CASSEYSQVSYNSPLHF. CDR3 nucleotide sequence: TGTGCCAGCAGTGAATACTCTCAGGTCTCCTATAATTCACCCCTCCACTTT. The V call is TRBV25-1, the J call TRBJ1-6; D unclear. Germline V gene sequence: CDR1 MGHDK, CDR2 SYGVNS. V was trimmed by 0 bases and J by 0 bases, leaving 9 bases between them. The CDR3 contains 17 residues. Complete variable domain (other parts from reference TRBV25-1 and TRBJ1-6): EADIYQTPRYLVIGTGKKITLECSQTMGHDKMYWYQQDPGMELHLIHYSYGVNSTEKGDLSSESTVSRIRTEHFPLTLESARPSHTSQYLCASSEYSQVSYNSPLHFGNGTRLTVT.

The chain recombines TRBV10-3 with TRBJ2-3, with D possibly matching TRBD2 (7 bases). Germline V gives CDR1 ENHRY, CDR2 SYGVKD. The CDR3 consists of 14 residues. The V and J ends lost 4 bases and 2 bases respectively, with 10 bases between them. For the CDR3, the DNA is TGTGCCATCAGTGGCCGGGGGGCCACAGATACGCAGTATTTT. Encoded protein: CAISGRGATDTQYF.

V gene TRBV7-3 combines with J gene TRBJ2-3; 10 bases line up with TRBD2. Germline V gene lookup returns CDR1 SGHTA and CDR2 FQGTGA. Germline trimming cut 3 bases from V and 2 bases from J; bases unmatched to any gene: 2. The CDR3 consists of 15 residues. CDR3 amino acids: CASSFSGGNTDTQYF. For the CDR3, the DNA is TGTGCCAGCAGCTTTAGCGGGGGGAACACAGATACGCAGTATTTT.

V is TRBV6-6 and J is TRBJ2-5; D is uncertain. Trimming removed 5 bases from V and 2 bases from J, with 9 bases in between. CDR3 length: 13 residues. In germline, CDR1 is MNHNY, CDR2 SVGAGI (reference sequence). The CDR3 here is CASSILPQETQYF. Here the CDR3 DNA reads TGTGCCAGCAGTATCCTACCACAAGAGACCCAGTACTTC.

This chain connects TRBV9 to TRBJ2-7; 7 positions agree with TRBD1. V lost 4 bases and J lost 3; bases outside the gene matches: 10. From germline, CDR1 is SGDLS and CDR2 YYNGEE. This CDR3 region has 15 residues. The CDR3 DNA reads as TGTGCCAGCAGCCTCAGACAGGGTGGGATCTACGAGCAGTACTTC. It encodes CASSLRQGGIYEQYF.

The CDR3 DNA reads TGCAGTGCTAGGTTAGGGGACTGGCAGTATTTT. Encoded protein: CSARLGDWQYF. This chain links TRBV20-1 with TRBJ2-3, with a possible D match to TRBD2 (6 bases). The CDR3 runs to 11 residues. Germline loops: CDR1 DFQATT, CDR2 SNEGSKA (reference sequence). Trimming took off 3 bases at V and 11 bases at J, with 12 bases between the two ends.

Turning to this clone: A read error may produce the germline difference seen at one junction end. The chain has TRBV3-1 (or the pseudogene TRBV3-2) and TRBJ2-3; the match to TRBD2 covers 14 bases. The V gene's germline CDR1 is LGHDT and CDR2 YNNKEL (reference sequence). This CDR3 is 13 amino acids long. The CDR3 sequence: CASSPGTSGGLNF. The CDR3 coding sequence is TGTGCCAGCAGCCCCGGGACTAGCGGGGGTTTAAATTTT.

The J gene is TRBJ1-5, the V gene TRBV10-3; TRBD1 agrees at 7 bases. The CDR3 contains 17 residues. V lost 3 bases and J lost 7; bases outside the gene matches: 15. Germline-derived CDR1 and CDR2 are ENHRY and SYGVKD. The CDR3 region has the DNA TGTGCCATCAGTGATACGCCGCAGGGGGTTTTCGAGCAGCCCCAGCATTTT. Translation: CAISDTPQGVFEQPQHF.

The chain is built from TRBV3-1 (or the pseudogene TRBV3-2) and TRBJ2-3; tentatively, D is TRBD2 (6 bases). The V gene's germline CDR1 is LGHDT and CDR2 YNNKEL (reference sequence). This CDR3 has 13 residues. Trimming took 1 base from V and 8 from J, leaving 10 bases between them. The CDR3 region is CASSQGEAGTQYF. The CDR3 DNA sequence: TGTGCCAGCAGCCAAGGTGAAGCGGGTACGCAGTATTTT.

Concerning this clone itself: Compared with germline, one end of the junction differs, possibly owing to a read error. The chain joins TRBV7-2 to TRBJ2-3, with 7 positions matching TRBD1. Looked up from germline, CDR1 is SGHTA and CDR2 is FQGNSA. CDR3 length: 14 residues. CDR3 region: CASSFPSGTDAQYF. The CDR3 nucleotides are TGTGCCAGCAGCTTCCCCTCAGGGACAGATGCGCAGTATTTT.

The chain carries TRBV10-3 and TRBJ1-1; 11 bases agree with TRBD1. Germline CDR1 and CDR2: ENHRY and SYGVKD. The CDR3 runs 17 residues. With 0 bases clipped from V and 5 bases from J, the junction kept 8 bases outside the gene matches. This CDR3 reads CAISESKGQGAGTEAFF. The DNA for the CDR3 is TGTGCCATCAGTGAGTCGAAAGGACAGGGGGCCGGTACTGAAGCTTTCTTT.

The chain employs TRBV5-4 and TRBJ1-2; D is possibly TRBD1 (5 bases). The ends were cut back, 1 base at V and 4 bases at J, with 8 bases in the middle. The V gene's germline CDR1 is SGHNT and CDR2 YYREEE (reference sequence). This CDR3 is 13 amino acids long. The CDR3 sequence: CASSLRGAYGYTF. The CDR3 DNA reads TGTGCCAGCAGCTTGAGGGGCGCCTATGGCTACACCTTC.

The chain uses TRBV19 and TRBJ2-3, with D perhaps matching TRBD1 (6 bases). This CDR3 comprises 15 residues. CDR1 and CDR2 (germline): LNHDA, SQIVND (reference sequence). The germline V and J ends were trimmed by 5 bases and 0 bases, with 12 bases remaining between them. CDR3: CASSSPGASTDTQYF. The DNA for the CDR3 is TGTGCCAGTAGTTCCCCAGGGGCAAGCACAGATACGCAGTATTTT.

The chain is built from TRBV10-3 and TRBJ2-1, with TRBD2 identical over 15 bases. V dropped 1 base and J dropped 2; count of bases not matched to a gene: 6. Germline CDR1 and CDR2: ENHRY and SYGVKD. The CDR3 length is 19 residues. The CDR3 sequence: CAISELWRTSGGAYNEQFF. The CDR3 DNA is TGTGCCATCAGTGAGTTATGGAGGACTAGCGGGGGGGCCTACAATGAGCAGTTCTTC.

The chain joins TRBV6-1 to TRBJ2-1; 7 nucleotides line up with TRBD1. The CDR3 is made up of 17 amino acids. CDR1 MNHNS and CDR2 SASEGT come from the germline V gene. After removal of 2 bases from V and 6 bases from J, the junction contained 13 bases not matched to a gene. In nucleotides, the CDR3 is TGTGCCAGCAGTGAAAGGGGACAGCCTCTGTCGGTCAATGAGCAGTTCTTC. Protein product: CASSERGQPLSVNEQFF.

The V gene is TRBV4-2, the J gene TRBJ2-5, with D maybe TRBD2 (6 bases). This CDR3 has 15 residues. Germline V gives CDR1 LGHNA, CDR2 YNFKEQ. V lost 1 base and J 0 bases, leaving 9 bases between the germline ends. CDR3 loop: CASSQAGLYQETQYF. As DNA, the CDR3 is TGTGCCAGCAGCCAAGCGGGACTTTACCAAGAGACCCAGTACTTC.

The rearrangement uses TRBV2 and TRBJ2-3, with D unresolved. This CDR3 has 14 residues. Germline CDR1 is SNHLY and CDR2 is FYNNEI. V dropped 10 bases and J dropped 0 bases, with 14 bases sitting between them. As DNA, the CDR3 is TGTGCCACGTTGAGGCTCGCTAGCACAGATACGCAGTATTTT. It codes for CATLRLASTDTQYF.

Here the CDR3 reads CASSTRGRGYSNQPQHF. Written as DNA, the CDR3 is TGTGCCAGCAGTACTAGGGGCAGGGGGTATAGCAATCAGCCCCAGCATTTT. V is TRBV28 and J is TRBJ1-5; the match to TRBD1 covers 7 bases. Germline CDR1 MDHEN, CDR2 SYDVKM. This CDR3 is 17 amino acids long. The junction had 10 bases not matched to a gene; V was cut back by 5 bases and J by 0 bases.

The V and J genes are TRBV2 and TRBJ2-1; TRBD2 matches at 10 bases. The CDR3 loop spans 18 amino acids. The V gene end was trimmed by 3 bases and the J gene end by 5 bases; junction bases not matched to a gene: 13. The germline CDR1 and CDR2 sequences are SNHLY and FYNNEI. CDR3: CASSDEPSGGRQDNEQFF. Written as DNA, the CDR3 is TGTGCCAGCAGTGATGAGCCTAGCGGGGGCCGACAAGACAATGAGCAGTTCTTC.